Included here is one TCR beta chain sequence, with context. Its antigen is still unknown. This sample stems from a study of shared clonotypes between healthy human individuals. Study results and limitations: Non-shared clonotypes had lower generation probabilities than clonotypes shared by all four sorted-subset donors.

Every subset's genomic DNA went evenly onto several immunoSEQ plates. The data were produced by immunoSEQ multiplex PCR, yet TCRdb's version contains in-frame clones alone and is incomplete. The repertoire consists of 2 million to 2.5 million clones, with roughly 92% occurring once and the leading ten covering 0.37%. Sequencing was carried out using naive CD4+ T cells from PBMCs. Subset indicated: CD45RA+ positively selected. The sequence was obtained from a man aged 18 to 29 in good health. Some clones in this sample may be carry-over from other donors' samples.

Here the CDR3 reads CASSSAGASVHNEQFF. In DNA form, the CDR3 reads TGTGCCAGCAGCTCCGCGGGGGCCTCAGTTCACAATGAGCAGTTCTTC. The rearrangement links TRBV7-9 to TRBJ2-1; the D gene is possibly TRBD2 (7 bases). Trimming shortened V by 4 bases and J by 5 bases, and 18 bases separated the two germline ends. Looked up from germline, CDR1 is SEHNR and CDR2 is FQNEAQ (reference sequence). CDR3 length: 16 residues.